Below are 5 T cell receptor beta chains sequenced from a single sample in a study of cytomegalovirus exposure and HLA in healthy donors. The PCR employed 60 Vbeta primers together with 13 Jbeta primers. Measured with immunoSEQ multiplex PCR; TCRdb has only the in-frame clones, and not every one. The sample lists about 120,000 clones, about four fifths occurring once. The material sequenced was PBMCs. The source is a woman in her twenties or thirties in good health and CMV-seronegative.

This clone has a single count. The chain joins TRBV27 to TRBJ2-5, with 9 bases that match TRBD2. Trimming removed 8 bases from V and 4 bases from J; junction bases left unmatched: 20. Looked up from germline, CDR1 is MNHEY and CDR2 is SMNVEV (reference sequence). This CDR3 comprises 18 residues. The CDR3 bases are TGTGCCAGCTGGACGGGGAAAGGGCGGGAGGGTTTCGGAGAGACCCAGTACTTC. Protein: CASWTGKGREGFGETQYF.

The CDR3 loop reads CASSLVREGGEQYF. DNA of the CDR3: TGTGCCAGCAGCTTAGTGCGGGAGGGCGGAGAGCAGTACTTC. The chain combines TRBV11-2 with TRBJ2-7; 9 bases fit TRBD2. The CDR3 contains 14 residues. The germline gives CDR1 SGHAT, CDR2 FQNNGV. V was pared by 1 base and J by 7 bases, with 5 bases of the junction left unmatched.

The V and J genes are TRBV12-5 and TRBJ2-7; the match to TRBD1 covers 7 bases. The CDR3 covers 12 residues. The junction had 2 bases not matched to a gene; V was cut back by 3 bases and J by 6 bases. CDR1 and CDR2 (germline): LGHNT, FRNRAP. CDR3 protein: CASGFSGGEQYF. The CDR3 nucleotides are TGTGCTAGTGGTTTCTCAGGGGGCGAGCAGTACTTC. Looking up the rest from reference TRBV12-5 and TRBJ2-7 gives the full variable domain: DARVTQTPRHKVTEMGQEVTMRCQPILGHNTVFWYRQTMMQGLELLAYFRNRAPLDDSGMPKDRFSAEMPDATLATLKIQPSEPRDSAVYFCASGFSGGEQYFGPGTRLTVT.

This clone appeared once. V usage is TRBV19 and J usage is TRBJ1-2, with 7 bases aligning to TRBD1. V lost 8 bases to trimming and J lost 5 bases; unmatched junction nucleotides: 14. This CDR3 region has 15 residues. The V gene's germline CDR1 is LNHDA and CDR2 SQIVND (reference sequence). The CDR3 spells CASSTGTAFTYGYTF. CDR3 sequence (DNA): TGTGCCAGTTCAACCGGGACAGCGTTTACGTATGGCTACACCTTC.

V and J are TRBV5-1 and TRBJ2-1, with D perhaps TRBD1 (6 bases). Germline lookup yields CDR1 SGHRS and CDR2 YFSETQ. CDR3 size: 15 residues. The germline V and J ends were trimmed by 0 bases and 6 bases, with 13 bases remaining between them. For the CDR3, the DNA is TGCGCCAGCAGCTTGGAGGATGCCAGGGGCAATGAGCAGTTCTTC. Its translation: CASSLEDARGNEQFF. The full variable domain, its missing parts supplied by reference TRBV5-1 and TRBJ2-1, is KAGVTQTPRYLIKTRGQQVTLSCSPISGHRSVSWYQQTPGQGLQFLFEYFSETQRNKGNFPGRFSGRQFSNSRSEMNVSTLELGDSALYLCASSLEDARGNEQFFGPGTRLTVL.